These 23 T cell receptor beta chains were all obtained from the same sample, sequenced in a study of OX40 agonist ivuxolimab in advanced cancers. Clones were read by immunoSEQ multiplex PCR, and TCRdb kept only the in-frame ones, dropping some. The data hold over 35,000 clones, with around three quarters observed a single time. The specimen was CD4+ or CD8+ T cells sorted from blood, collected in a trial of the OX40 agonist ivuxolimab. All receptors derive from an adult with an advanced solid tumor such as melanoma, head and neck, liver or kidney cancer.

V gene TRBV29-1 combines with J gene TRBJ1-3, with 7 bases that match TRBD1. The germline gives CDR1 SQVTM, CDR2 ANQGSEA. V gave up 4 bases and J gave up 4 bases; unmatched junction bases: 4. This CDR3 region has 13 residues. The CDR3 DNA follows: TGCAGCGTTGCCACAGGGGACGGAAACACCATATATTTT. This gives the protein CSVATGDGNTIYF.

This clone was observed a few times. The V call is TRBV4-3, the J call TRBJ1-3; D unresolved. Trimming stripped 0 bases from V and 3 bases from J, with 9 bases between. Germline lookup yields CDR1 LGHNA and CDR2 YSLEER. The CDR3 contains 15 residues. CDR3 DNA sequence: TGCGCCAGCAGCCAAGATGTGGGGATTGGAAACACCATATATTTT. Translating it yields CASSQDVGIGNTIYF.

The CDR3 sequence: CASRRGPEGASGYTF. CDR3 nucleotide sequence: TGTGCCAGCCGCCGAGGACCGGAAGGGGCTAGTGGCTACACCTTC. The rearrangement uses TRBV6-1 and TRBJ1-2, with a weak D call TRBD1 (5 bases). The germline gives CDR1 MNHNS, CDR2 SASEGT. Trimming left V 8 bases short and J 7 bases short, with 23 bases between. The CDR3 spans 15 residues.

This clone appeared a few times. The chain links TRBV19 to TRBJ1-1; tentative D call: TRBD1 (5 bases). V lost 7 bases and J lost 1, with 19 bases in between. Germline lookup yields CDR1 LNHDA and CDR2 SQIVND (reference sequence). This CDR3 has 16 residues. CDR3 region: CASTFNWRGWNTEAFF. The DNA of the CDR3 is TGTGCCAGTACCTTCAACTGGCGGGGCTGGAACACTGAAGCTTTCTTT.

The genes are TRBV7-8 and TRBJ1-4, with D perhaps matching TRBD1 (5 bases). The CDR3 spans 14 residues. The germline V gene encodes CDR1 SGHVS and CDR2 FQNEAQ. Trimming removed 5 bases at V and 6 bases at J, with 13 bases between. Here the CDR3 DNA reads TGTGCCAGCAGCCGAGGGACTGCACATGAAAAACTGTTTTTT. Its protein product is CASSRGTAHEKLFF.

This clone was seen many times. This chain links TRBV9 with TRBJ2-7; D may be TRBD1 (6 bases). CDR3 length: 12 residues. The V gene lost 4 bases and the J gene lost 6 bases, with 11 bases spanning the gap. The germline V gene encodes CDR1 SGDLS and CDR2 YYNGEE. The CDR3 bases are TGTGCCAGCAGCATGACAGGTCTCGAGCAGTACTTC. Translating it yields CASSMTGLEQYF.

The chain carries TRBV5-4 and TRBJ2-2; 9 bases map to TRBD1. Germline V gene lookup returns CDR1 SGHNT and CDR2 YYREEE (reference sequence). This CDR3 is 15 amino acids long. V shed 5 bases and J 4 bases; nucleotides not matched to a gene: 6. The CDR3 coding sequence is TGTGCCAGCAGGGCCGGGACAGGGATCACCGGGGAGCTGTTTTTT. Encoded protein: CASRAGTGITGELFF.

The rearrangement joins TRBV6-6 to TRBJ1-4; 10 bases fit TRBD1. Germline assignment: CDR1 MNHNY and CDR2 SVGAGI (reference sequence). Germline trimming cut 7 bases from V and 9 bases from J; bases unmatched to any gene: 5. The CDR3 sequence is 13 residues long. The CDR3 loop reads CASTDRGHKKLFF. The CDR3 region has the DNA TGTGCCAGCACAGACAGGGGGCACAAAAAACTGTTTTTT.

There are a few counts of this clone. V gene TRBV19 combines with J gene TRBJ1-1; 7 positions agree with TRBD1. The CDR3 extends over 15 amino acids. V shed 4 bases and J 4 bases; nucleotides not matched to a gene: 9. Germline CDR1 reads LNHDA; CDR2 reads SQIVND (reference sequence). Here the CDR3 reads CASSTSLQGGTEAFF. Here the CDR3 DNA reads TGTGCCAGTAGTACTTCCCTCCAGGGGGGCACTGAAGCTTTCTTT.

This chain links TRBV29-1 with TRBJ2-1, with D maybe TRBD1 (7 bases). Germline loops: CDR1 SQVTM, CDR2 ANQGSEA. This CDR3 is built from 12 residues. V shed 7 bases and J shed 4 bases, with 11 bases lying between them. For the CDR3, the DNA is TGCAGCGCAGGGGGGACGTACAATGAGCAGTTCTTC. It translates to CSAGGTYNEQFF.

This chain uses TRBV27 with TRBJ2-1; D uncertain. With 6 bases removed from V and 7 bases from J, the gap between germline ends came to 13 bases. Germline loops: CDR1 MNHEY, CDR2 SMNVEV (reference sequence). The CDR3 length is 13 residues. CDR3 in DNA: TGTGCCAGCAGAACGTTCGGGCGGAATGAGCAGTTCTTC. Its protein is CASRTFGRNEQFF.

The chain couples TRBV6-5 to TRBJ1-3; TRBD1 matches 7 bases. The V segment lost 5 bases and the J segment 4 bases; nucleotides outside the gene matches: 5. The V gene's germline CDR1 is MNHEY and CDR2 SVGAGI. The CDR3 spans 14 residues. CDR3 loop: CASSRGTEGNTIYF. The CDR3 DNA follows: TGTGCCAGCAGTCGGGGGACAGAAGGAAACACCATATATTTT.

The chain employs TRBV6-6 and TRBJ1-3; D ambiguous. The germline V and J ends were trimmed by 6 bases and 4 bases, with 16 bases remaining between them. The V gene's germline CDR1 is MNHNY and CDR2 SVGAGI (reference sequence). CDR3 length: 15 amino acids. In nucleotides, the CDR3 is TGTGCCAGCAGATCCTCCGGAGCGGACGGAAACACCATATATTTT. As protein: CASRSSGADGNTIYF.

For the CDR3, the DNA is TGTGCCAGCAGCCAGGGACAGGGGACTGAAGCTTTCTTT. It encodes CASSQGQGTEAFF. J is TRBJ1-1 and V is TRBV7-9; 10 nucleotides match TRBD1. The V gene's germline CDR1 is SEHNR and CDR2 FQNEAQ (reference sequence). V was pared by 5 bases and J by 5 bases, with 2 bases of the junction left unmatched. The CDR3 has 13 amino acids.

In its sample, this clone was seen a few times. This chain uses TRBV6-1 with TRBJ1-1; the D gene is possibly TRBD1 (5 bases). CDR1 is MNHNS and CDR2 is SASEGT in the germline V gene. Trimming shortened V by 3 bases and J by 4 bases, and 15 bases separated the two germline ends. This CDR3 contains 15 residues. CDR3 sequence (DNA): TGTGCCAGCAGTGAGTTCCAGGGCTTGGGCACTGAAGCTTTCTTT. Protein: CASSEFQGLGTEAFF.

The CDR3 coding sequence is TGTGCCAGCAGTACCGGGGGGACAGGGACTTCCGAGCAGTACGTC. It specifies CASSTGGTGTSEQYV. The chain employs TRBV2 and TRBJ2-7, with 9 bases matching TRBD1. The CDR3 has 15 amino acids. From germline, CDR1 is SNHLY and CDR2 FYNNEI. J gave up 6 bases and V 5 bases, and 11 bases lay outside the gene matches.

Comments on this clone: An end of the junction differs from the germline gene, which may be a read error. The rearrangement joins TRBV6-5 to TRBJ2-1; D remains ambiguous. The CDR3 is made up of 13 amino acids. Per germline, CDR1 MNHEY and CDR2 SVGAGI. The CDR3 DNA reads as TGTGCCAGCAGTTACTCCTCCGACAATGAGCAGTTCTTC. Translation gives CASSYSSDNEQFF.

This chain links TRBV27 with TRBJ2-6, with 8 bases that match TRBD1. This CDR3 region has 13 residues. V dropped 4 bases and J dropped 8; count of bases not matched to a gene: 1. From germline, CDR1 is MNHEY and CDR2 SMNVEV (reference sequence). As DNA, the CDR3 is TGTGCCAGCAGTTACAGGGGGTCCAACGTCCTGACTTTC. Translation gives CASSYRGSNVLTF.

The chain recombines TRBV6-9 with TRBJ1-1; 8 bases agree with TRBD1. V gave up 5 bases and J gave up 5 bases; unmatched junction bases: 1. The CDR3 runs to 12 residues. Germline V gives CDR1 MNHGY, CDR2 SVAAGI. CDR3 sequence: CASSGQGTEAFF. Written as DNA, the CDR3 is TGTGCCAGCAGTGGACAGGGAACTGAAGCTTTCTTT.

The chain uses TRBV10-3 and TRBJ1-1, with D possibly matching TRBD1 (6 bases). The CDR3 length is 14 residues. Germline V lookup: CDR1 ENHRY, CDR2 SYGVKD. With 2 bases removed from V and 1 base from J, the gap between germline ends came to 8 bases. The CDR3 spells CAISERGGNTEAFF. The CDR3 coding sequence is TGTGCCATCAGTGAGAGAGGGGGGAACACTGAAGCTTTCTTT.

The V and J genes are TRBV2 and TRBJ2-2; D is unresolved. V lost 6 bases to trimming and J lost 6 bases, with 11 bases between them. The germline CDR1 and CDR2 sequences are SNHLY and FYNNEI. The CDR3 is 13 amino acids. For the CDR3, the DNA is TGTGCCAGCAGCGTTCAGATAGCCGGGGAGCTGTTTTTT. Translating gives CASSVQIAGELFF.

The V and J genes are TRBV29-1 and TRBJ1-2; 11 bases fit TRBD1. Unmatched junction bases numbered 2, after V lost 4 bases and J lost 4 bases. The CDR3 is made up of 13 amino acids. From germline, CDR1 is SQVTM and CDR2 ANQGSEA. The CDR3 loop is CSVGTGGAYGYTF. CDR3 coding DNA: TGCAGCGTTGGGACAGGGGGCGCCTATGGCTACACCTTC.

This clone was seen only a few times. The rearrangement links TRBV5-1 to TRBJ1-1; 7 positions agree with TRBD1. V shed 3 bases and J 4 bases; nucleotides not matched to a gene: 6. Looked up from germline, CDR1 is SGHRS and CDR2 is YFSETQ. The CDR3 runs to 14 residues. CDR3 protein: CASSSRQGGTEAFF. DNA for the CDR3: TGCGCCAGCAGCTCGAGACAGGGTGGCACTGAAGCTTTCTTT.